This T cell receptor beta chain was found in a study of T cells in Graves' hyperthyroidism and ophthalmopathy. Researchers amplified the TCR beta CDR3 regions from RNA transcripts. HTBI primers drove first-round RT-PCR of the TCR CDR3. In TCRdb, the multiplex PCR reads were re-called with MiXCR into one record per CDR3 protein. The sample carries fewer than 550,000 distinct CDR3 sequences, approximately 14% recorded once. CDR1 and CDR2 (germline): MDHEN, SYDVKM. CDR3 length: 18 amino acids. Turning to this clonotype: An end of the junction differs from the germline gene, which may be a read error.

The sequenced sample consisted of blood. The sequence was obtained from a woman younger than 30 with Graves' hyperthyroidism. The V gene is TRBV28, the J gene TRBJ2-1; 7 bases are shared with TRBD2. This chain's CDR3 is CAGSYPPFEAGAYNEQFF. The CDR3 DNA reads as TGTGCCGGCAGTTATCCCCCCTTCGAGGCGGGGGCCTACAATGAGCAGTTCTTC.